The 20 T cell receptor beta chains below were found in one sample sequenced in a study of T cells in Graves' hyperthyroidism and ophthalmopathy. RNA transcripts gave rise to amplified TCR beta CDR3 regions. A set of HTBI primers served as the primers for a first-round RT-PCR of the TCR CDR3. MiXCR, run by TCRdb on the multiplex PCR reads, gives a single entry per CDR3 protein. The sample records 500,000 to 600,000 distinct CDR3 sequences, 46% being singletons. Material for sequencing was peripheral blood or thyroid tissue (not recorded which). These receptors were obtained from an adult woman with Graves' disease, either hyperthyroidism or ophthalmopathy (not recorded which).

This clonotype was seen at least ten times. The chain carries TRBV29-1 and TRBJ1-3; D may be TRBD1 (5 bases). This CDR3 comprises 14 residues. The V gene lost 4 bases and the J gene lost 3 bases, with 13 bases spanning the gap. CDR1 and CDR2 (germline): SQVTM, ANQGSEA. CDR3 in amino acids: CSVAGGVGGNTIYF. The CDR3 bases are TGCAGCGTTGCCGGAGGGGTGGGTGGAAACACCATATATTTT.

This clonotype was seen more than once but under ten times. A much larger clone lies a single base off, so this may be a read error. A read error is likely, as this CDR3 ends without the conserved phenylalanine or tryptophan. This chain connects TRBV3-1 to TRBJ1-2; D is uncertain. V gave up 2 bases and J gave up 3 bases, with 10 bases separating them. Germline V gene data show CDR1 as LGHDT and CDR2 as YNNKEL (reference sequence). The CDR3 extends over 14 amino acids. CDR3 in DNA: TGTGCCAGCAGCCAACGCGGGCTGGACTATGGCTACACCCTC. This encodes CASSQRGLDYGYTL.

A note on this clonotype: No DNA is shown, since the ends of the CDR3 on it are uncertain; the CDR3 is the one TCRdb lists. The chain carries TRBV5-6 and TRBJ1-4; the table's D call TRBD1 went unverified against the DNA. The V gene's germline CDR1 is SGHDT and CDR2 YYEEEE. Both ends counted, the CDR3 spans 18 residues. CDR3 residues: CASSFWGNQPQHFEKLFF.

This clonotype was observed at least ten times. The V and J genes are TRBV5-1 and TRBJ1-1, with D unresolved. With 0 bases removed from V and 6 bases from J, the gap between germline ends came to 9 bases. CDR1 SGHRS and CDR2 YFSETQ come from the germline V gene. This CDR3 is 13 amino acids long. The CDR3 is CASSLGAGSEAFF. DNA for the CDR3: TGCGCCAGCAGCTTGGGGGCAGGCTCTGAAGCTTTCTTT. The variable domain in full, completed from reference TRBV5-1 and TRBJ1-1, reads KAGVTQTPRYLIKTRGQQVTLSCSPISGHRSVSWYQQTPGQGLQFLFEYFSETQRNKGNFPGRFSGRQFSNSRSEMNVSTLELGDSALYLCASSLGAGSEAFFGQGTRLTVV.

About this clonotype: Given a much more abundant clone one base away, this may be a read error. This chain connects TRBV4-1 to TRBJ1-6; possibly TRBD1 for D (5 bases). This CDR3 region has 13 residues. The V end was cut by 0 bases, the J end by 8 bases, with 5 bases between. Germline V gene sequence: CDR1 MGHRA, CDR2 YSYEKL. CDR3: CASSQEGDSPLHF. The CDR3, as DNA: TGCGCCAGCAGCCAAGAAGGGGATTCACCCCTCCACTTT.

This clonotype came up many times. The chain employs TRBV7-9 and TRBJ2-5; D is unclear. Looked up from germline, CDR1 is SEHNR and CDR2 is FQNEAQ (reference sequence). The V and J ends lost 5 bases and 2 bases respectively, with 15 bases between them. The CDR3 spans 15 residues. In nucleotides, the CDR3 is TGTGCCAGCAGCCCCTCCCGGGTTGGACAAGAGACCCAGTACTTC. It encodes CASSPSRVGQETQYF.

The chain employs TRBV6-4 and TRBJ1-6; tentative D call: TRBD1 (5 bases). Looked up from germline, CDR1 is MRHNA and CDR2 is SNTAGT. V lost 8 bases, J lost 11 bases, and 16 bases lay in between. This CDR3 is built from 13 residues. CDR3 in amino acids: CASLSAGRAPLHF. For the CDR3, the DNA is TGTGCCAGCCTCTCGGCAGGGAGGGCACCCCTCCACTTT.

This clonotype was counted at least ten times. As DNA, the CDR3 is TGTGCCTGGAGTGTAGGAGCAGGGAGAGAGACCCAGTACTTC. This translates into CAWSVGAGRETQYF. V usage is TRBV30 and J usage is TRBJ2-5; D might be TRBD1 or TRBD2, each matching 5 bases. With 0 bases removed from V and 4 bases from J, the gap between germline ends came to 12 bases. Germline CDR1 is GTSNPN and CDR2 is SVGIG (reference sequence). There are 14 residues in the CDR3.

As for this clonotype: A clone one base away is much larger, so this may be a read error. The rearrangement links TRBV7-9 to TRBJ2-7; 7 bases fit TRBD1. Trimming cost V 6 bases and J 3 bases; bases outside gene matches: 14. Germline V lookup: CDR1 SEHNR, CDR2 FQNEAQ (reference sequence). The CDR3 is 16 residues long. In nucleotides, the CDR3 is TGTGCCAGCAGTTCCCCGACAGGGAATGGTGTCTACGAGCAGTACTTC. Its protein is CASSSPTGNGVYEQYF.

This chain links TRBV12-5 with TRBJ2-3; unclear D gene. Germline values: CDR1 LGHNT, CDR2 FRNRAP. V lost 6 bases and J lost 7, with 5 bases in between. The CDR3 runs 10 residues. As DNA, the CDR3 is TGTGCTAGTGGCCCATATACGCAGTATTTT. The encoded protein is CASGPYTQYF.

V is TRBV7-2 and J is TRBJ1-4; 7 bases match TRBD1. The CDR3 spans 18 residues. J gave up 6 bases and V 5 bases, and 18 bases lay outside the gene matches. CDR1 and CDR2 from the germline V gene are SGHTA and FQGNSA. CDR3: CASSQDLLRGRGDEKLFF. The CDR3 region has the DNA TGTGCCAGCAGCCAAGATCTTTTACGGGGCAGGGGGGATGAAAAACTGTTTTTT.

This clonotype was counted a few times. The CDR3 here is CSVEAIQGQETQYF. The CDR3 coding sequence is TGCAGCGTTGAGGCTATACAGGGGCAAGAGACCCAGTACTTC. The chain carries TRBV29-1 and TRBJ2-5; 7 nucleotides agree with TRBD1. Germline loops: CDR1 SQVTM, CDR2 ANQGSEA. J lost 2 bases, V lost 3 bases, and 6 bases had no gene match. The CDR3 length is 14 residues.

This clonotype was recorded at least ten times. The CDR3 DNA is TGCAGTGCTAGTTCTGGCAGCGGGTTGAACGAGCAGTACTTC. Its protein product is CSASSGSGLNEQYF. V and J are TRBV20-1 and TRBJ2-7, with a tentative D call TRBD2 (6 bases). The CDR3 contains 14 residues. Per germline, CDR1 DFQATT and CDR2 SNEGSKA (reference sequence). Between the trimmed V and J ends, which lost 3 bases and 5 bases, there was a span of 17 bases.

The rearrangement uses TRBV5-5 and TRBJ1-2; 8 nucleotides agree with TRBD1. In germline, CDR1 is SGHKS, CDR2 YYEKEE (reference sequence). Trimming at V came to 4 bases and at J to 8 bases, leaving 7 bases not matched to a gene. The CDR3 length is 13 residues. Here the CDR3 reads CASSMDRVGGYTF. CDR3 nucleotides: TGTGCCAGCAGCATGGACAGGGTTGGAGGCTACACCTTC.

At least ten counts were recorded for this clonotype. The chain recombines TRBV20-1 with TRBJ2-5, with 7 bases identical to TRBD2. Trimming at V came to 3 bases and at J to 4 bases, leaving 2 bases not matched to a gene. The V gene's germline CDR1 is DFQATT and CDR2 SNEGSKA (reference sequence). There are 12 residues in the CDR3. Here the CDR3 DNA reads TGCAGTGCTAGCCCGGGGGGAGAGACCCAGTACTTC. Translated, it gives CSASPGGETQYF.

The chain is built from TRBV7-8 and TRBJ2-3; 11 positions match TRBD2. V gave up 3 bases and J gave up 0 bases; unmatched junction bases: 5. The germline gives CDR1 SGHVS, CDR2 FQNEAQ. The CDR3 sequence is 17 residues long. The CDR3 bases are TGTGCCAGCAGCTTCGAAGGGACTAGCGGTAGCACAGATACGCAGTATTTT. Translation: CASSFEGTSGSTDTQYF. Based on the CDR3 plus reference TRBV7-8 and TRBJ2-3, the full variable domain is GAGVSQSPRYKVAKRGQDVALRCDPISGHVSLFWYQQALGQGPEFLTYFQNEAQLDKSGLPSDRFFAERPEGSVSTLKIQRTQQEDSAVYLCASSFEGTSGSTDTQYFGPGTRLTVL.

This clonotype came up many times. The rearrangement uses TRBV6-6 and TRBJ2-2; D remains ambiguous. The CDR3 loop spans 14 amino acids. Per the germline V gene, CDR1 is MNHNY and CDR2 is SVGAGI (reference sequence). Trimming removed 5 bases at V and 4 bases at J, with 11 bases between. CDR3 amino acids: CASSLPQITGELFF. The CDR3, as DNA: TGTGCCAGCAGTCTGCCTCAGATCACCGGGGAGCTGTTTTTT.

In this sample, this clonotype turned up many times. This rearrangement joins TRBV6-1 to TRBJ1-1, with D unresolved. V shed 6 bases and J shed 1 base, with 18 bases lying between them. Germline assignment: CDR1 MNHNS and CDR2 SASEGT. The CDR3 is made up of 16 amino acids. DNA for the CDR3: TGTGCCAGCAGGGTCATTAGTTGGCAACAGAACACTGAAGCTTTCTTT. Its protein product is CASRVISWQQNTEAFF.

Note on this clonotype: This is likely an artifact of a read error, given a far larger clone one base away. The chain combines TRBV4-3 with TRBJ1-1; D not resolved. Per germline, CDR1 LGHNA and CDR2 YSLEER. CDR3 length equals 13 residues. The CDR3: CANSPGLNTEAFF. CDR3 DNA: TGCGCCAACAGCCCCGGGTTGAACACTGAAGCTTTCTTT.

This clonotype was counted a few times. The chain has TRBV2 and TRBJ1-2; 8 positions agree with TRBD1. Per the germline V gene, CDR1 is SNHLY and CDR2 is FYNNEI. The CDR3 covers 14 residues. Trimming removed 7 bases from V and 8 bases from J; junction bases left unmatched: 12. CDR3 in amino acids: CASNLRTGSKGYTF. CDR3 DNA: TGTGCCAGCAACCTACGGACAGGGTCGAAGGGCTACACCTTC.